Shown below are 3 T cell receptor beta chains from a single sample sequenced in a study of blood T cells in healthy people across ages. For the second PCR, which ran for about 7 to 11 cycles, a sample-barcoded 5' primer and a J-beta primer mix were used. Each CDR3 protein gets one entry after TCRdb re-called the 5' RACE reads with MiXCR. The sample yields fewer than 700,000 distinct CDR3 sequences, around half seen once. The sample taken for sequencing was blood. These receptors were obtained from an older man in good health.

CDR3 region: CASSSPSGGAYEQYF. The CDR3 DNA sequence: TGTGCCAGCAGTTCACCTTCGGGGGGCGCGTACGAGCAGTACTTC. The V and J genes are TRBV28 and TRBJ2-5; D is perhaps TRBD2 (7 bases). TRBJ2-7 matches the DNA end more closely, so the J call is doubtful. The germline V gene encodes CDR1 MDHEN and CDR2 SYDVKM. This CDR3 is 15 amino acids long.

This clonotype was seen a few times. This rearrangement joins TRBV5-6 to TRBJ1-2; D is undetermined. V dropped 1 base and J dropped 4 bases, with 11 bases sitting between them. Germline CDR1 reads SGHDT; CDR2 reads YYEEEE. This CDR3 contains 14 residues. The CDR3 nucleotides are TGTGCCAGCAGCTTGTTGGCTAGTTCCTATGGCTACACCTTC. Its translation is CASSLLASSYGYTF.

This clonotype was seen only a few times. A read error may explain this, as a much larger clone is one base away. This chain links TRBV6-6 with TRBJ2-5, with D maybe TRBD1 (6 bases). The CDR3 loop spans 12 amino acids. In germline, CDR1 is MNHNY, CDR2 SVGAGI (reference sequence). V was pared by 6 bases and J by 5 bases, with 10 bases between. CDR3 nucleotide sequence: TGTGCCAGCAGGTTCGACAGGGAGACCCAGTACTTC. It translates to CASRFDRETQYF.